A selection of T cell receptor beta chains follows, all from one sample in a study of identical twins. TCRdb independently ran MiXCR on the 5' RACE reads; one entry per CDR3 protein. The sample has more than 650,000 distinct CDR3 sequences, approximately 6.1% seen once. Sequenced input: naive T cells sorted from blood. These receptors were obtained from a man between 18 and 35 years old in good health. Both conserved end residues are part of each CDR3. The order of the fields is V gene, D gene, clone size, J gene, CDR3 protein, CDR3 DNA. D genes are given only for firm matches. Expanded clones get a size class; other rows say once, few or many, or leave the size out.

TRBV6-2/TRBV6-3	TRBD1	many	TRBJ2-3	CASSSQGAADTQYF	TGTGCCAGCAGTTCACAGGGGGCAGCCGATACGCAGTATTTT
TRBV10-3	NA	many	TRBJ2-3	CAISEAGRLHTQYF	TGTGCCATCAGTGAGGCGGGACGACTCCATACGCAGTATTTT
TRBV2	NA	many	TRBJ2-1	CASTGTLDNEQFF	TGTGCTTCAACCGGGACCCTAGACAATGAGCAGTTCTTC
TRBV11-2	NA	many	TRBJ1-3	CASSLFSAARRDSGNTIYF	TGTGCCAGCAGCTTATTTTCGGCTGCCAGACGAGACTCTGGAAACACCATATATTTT
TRBV19	NA	NA	TRBJ1-2	CASSPYSGSGYTF	TGTGCCAGTAGTCCTTACTCGGGGAGTGGCTACACCTTC
TRBV7-9	NA	few	TRBJ2-1	CASSLSLAYNEQFF	TGTGCCAGCAGCTTGTCTCTAGCCTACAATGAGCAGTTCTTC
TRBV28	NA	many	TRBJ2-7	CASSFGDSYEQYF	TGTGCCAGCAGTTTCGGGGACTCCTACGAGCAGTACTTC
TRBV12-3/TRBV12-4	NA	many	TRBJ2-6	CASSLSPDGANVLTF	TGTGCCAGCAGTTTATCCCCCGATGGGGCCAACGTCCTGACTTTC
TRBV4-1	NA	many	TRBJ2-1	CASSQERVLSYNEQFF	TGCGCCAGCAGCCAAGAAAGGGTTCTCTCCTACAATGAGCAGTTCTTC
TRBV29-1	NA	many	TRBJ2-5	CSVPQGGPETQYF	TGCAGCGTGCCCCAAGGGGGTCCAGAGACCCAGTACTTC
TRBV29-1	NA	NA	TRBJ2-5	CSVERQVGETQYF	TGCAGCGTTGAAAGGCAGGTCGGGGAGACCCAGTACTTC
TRBV4-3	NA	NA	TRBJ2-5	CASSQGSQPWGETQYF	TGCGCCAGCAGCCAAGGGTCGCAGCCTTGGGGAGAGACCCAGTACTTC
TRBV27	NA	many	TRBJ1-5	CASSPLGARLKPQHF	TGTGCCAGCAGTCCCCTAGGGGCAAGGCTAAAGCCCCAGCATTTT
TRBV7-3	TRBD2	many	TRBJ2-3	CASSSPGLARSTQYF	TGTGCCAGCAGCTCGCCGGGACTAGCGAGGAGTACGCAGTATTTT
TRBV5-1	TRBD2	few	TRBJ2-5	CASSLGLAGGPKTQYF	TGCGCCAGCAGCTTGGGACTAGCGGGAGGGCCCAAGACCCAGTACTTC
TRBV15	NA	many	TRBJ2-5	CATSREGPTQETQYF	TGTGCCACCAGCAGAGAGGGGCCTACTCAAGAGACCCAGTACTTC
TRBV9	NA	NA	TRBJ1-4	CASSDNPWGADENEKLFF	TGTGCCAGCAGCGACAACCCGTGGGGGGCAGACGAAAATGAAAAACTGTTTTTT
TRBV6-1	NA	few	TRBJ2-1	CASSPLNRHEQFF	TGTGCCAGCAGTCCCCTCAATCGGCATGAGCAGTTCTTC
TRBV12-3/TRBV12-4	TRBD1	many	TRBJ2-7	CASRTGQPSLEQYF	TGTGCCAGCCGAACGGGACAGCCGTCACTCGAGCAGTACTTC
TRBV11-1	TRBD1	many	TRBJ2-1	CASSLAGQGEWLYNEQFF	TGTGCCAGCAGCTTAGCTGGGCAGGGGGAGTGGCTATACAATGAGCAGTTCTTC
TRBV12-3/TRBV12-4	TRBD2	many	TRBJ2-1	CASSSSGSTYNEQFF	TGTGCCAGCAGCTCTAGCGGGAGCACCTACAATGAGCAGTTCTTC
TRBV6-1	NA	many	TRBJ1-1	CASISWGHGVTEAFF	TGTGCCAGCATATCCTGGGGCCACGGGGTCACTGAAGCTTTCTTT
TRBV20-1	NA	few	TRBJ1-5	CSATRINQPQHF	TGCAGTGCTACCAGAATCAATCAGCCCCAGCATTTT
TRBV27	NA	NA	TRBJ1-5	CASSSRGFRNQPQDF	TGTGCCAGCAGTTCAAGGGGTTTTCGGAATCAGCCCCAGGATTTT
TRBV7-6	NA	NA	TRBJ1-4	CASSLQGPNEKLFF	TGTGCCAGCAGCCTCCAGGGTCCGAATGAAAAACTGTTTTTT
TRBV25-1	NA	many	TRBJ2-5	CASSGEKTQYF	TGTGCCAGCAGTGGTGAGAAGACCCAGTACTTC
TRBV12-3/TRBV12-4	TRBD2	NA	TRBJ2-5	CASSPLGLVETQYF	TGTGCCAGCAGTCCCCTTGGACTAGTGGAGACCCAGTACTTC
TRBV20-1	NA	NA	TRBJ2-2	CSARVETNTGELFF	TGCAGTGCTAGAGTAGAGACGAACACCGGGGAGCTGTTTTTT
TRBV6-2/TRBV6-3	TRBD2	NA	TRBJ2-3	CASRSPLAGDTTDTQYF	TGTGCCAGCAGATCTCCTCTAGCGGGTGACACCACAGATACGCAGTATTTT
TRBV4-3	NA	many	TRBJ2-1	CASSQTSVLSSYNEQFF	TGCGCCAGCAGCCAAACTAGTGTACTTAGCTCCTACAATGAGCAGTTCTTC
TRBV7-2	NA	many	TRBJ2-7	CASSQSWEQYF	TGTGCCAGCAGTCAATCCTGGGAGCAGTACTTC
TRBV5-1	NA	few	TRBJ2-2	CASSPSETRPKGTGELFF	TGCGCCAGCAGCCCCTCGGAGACAAGGCCAAAGGGAACCGGGGAGCTGTTTTTT
TRBV7-8	NA	NA	TRBJ2-1	CASSARSLGSNEQFF	TGTGCCAGCAGCGCAAGGTCTTTGGGCAGCAATGAGCAGTTCTTC
TRBV11-2	NA	few	TRBJ1-1	CASSLSGMAMNTEAFF	TGTGCCAGCAGCTTATCAGGGATGGCCATGAACACTGAAGCTTTCTTT
TRBV7-6	TRBD2	many	TRBJ2-1	CASSLAAGGVNEQFF	TGTGCCAGCAGCTTAGCGGCGGGAGGTGTTAATGAGCAGTTCTTC
TRBV4-3	NA	NA	TRBJ1-2	CASSQDLVLENGYTF	TGCGCCAGCAGCCAAGATCTGGTTTTGGAGAATGGCTACACCTTC
TRBV12-3/TRBV12-4	NA	once	TRBJ2-1	CASRLPGGGKNEQFF	TGTGCCAGCAGATTACCGGGAGGGGGCAAGAATGAGCAGTTCTTC
TRBV12-3/TRBV12-4	NA	few	TRBJ2-3	CASSLMGGTQYF	TGTGCCAGCAGTCTCATGGGGGGTACGCAGTATTTT
TRBV27	TRBD2	many	TRBJ2-1	CASSPGASGYNEQFF	TGTGCCAGCAGTCCCGGGGCTAGCGGCTACAATGAGCAGTTCTTC
TRBV7-4	NA	few	TRBJ1-5	CASSSSRGTYQPQHF	TGTGCCAGCAGCTCCTCCCGCGGGACCTATCAGCCCCAGCATTTT
TRBV20-1	NA	many	TRBJ1-5	CSARWGFDQPQHF	TGCAGTGCTAGATGGGGGTTCGATCAGCCCCAGCATTTT
TRBV4-1	NA	NA	TRBJ2-1	CASSQPQGIFYNEQFF	TGCGCCAGCAGCCAACCCCAGGGGATTTTCTACAATGAGCAGTTCTTC
TRBV5-1	TRBD1	few	TRBJ2-2	CASTQGAGTGELFF	TGCGCCAGCACCCAGGGGGCTGGAACCGGGGAGCTGTTTTTT
TRBV7-9	TRBD2	NA	TRBJ2-1	CASSSNTLAAFHNEQFF	TGTGCCAGCAGCTCCAACACTCTAGCGGCCTTTCACAATGAGCAGTTCTTC
TRBV7-6	NA	NA	TRBJ2-5	CASSLQGFEETQYF	TGTGCCAGCAGCTTACAGGGCTTTGAAGAGACCCAGTACTTC
TRBV4-1	TRBD2	few	TRBJ2-5	CASSLLAGVRETQYF	TGCGCCAGCAGCTTACTAGCGGGAGTACGAGAGACCCAGTACTTC
TRBV11-2	TRBD1	many	TRBJ1-1	CASSSQGAGTEAFF	TGTGCCAGCAGCTCCCAGGGGGCGGGCACTGAAGCTTTCTTT
TRBV20-1	TRBD2	NA	TRBJ2-1	CSAPRQLAVAYNEQFF	TGCAGTGCTCCGCGCCAACTAGCGGTCGCGTACAATGAGCAGTTCTTC
TRBV25-1	NA	few	TRBJ2-1	CASSEGWASYNEQFF	TGTGCCAGCAGTGAAGGGTGGGCGTCCTACAATGAGCAGTTCTTC
TRBV20-1	NA	few	TRBJ2-2	CSAYKEGIKVGELFF	TGCAGTGCTTATAAGGAGGGAATCAAGGTCGGGGAGCTGTTTTTT
TRBV20-1	NA	few	TRBJ2-4	CSARDVGDNIQYF	TGCAGTGCTAGAGATGTAGGTGACAACATTCAGTACTTC
TRBV29-1	NA	many	TRBJ2-2	CSVPDSGGELFF	TGCAGCGTCCCTGACTCTGGCGGGGAGCTGTTTTTT
TRBV10-3	NA	many	TRBJ2-1	CAISEELVGNEQFF	TGTGCCATCAGTGAGGAGCTAGTTGGCAATGAGCAGTTCTTC
TRBV9	NA	many	TRBJ2-1	CASSPQGFSSYNEQFF	TGTGCCAGCAGCCCCCAGGGATTCAGTTCCTACAATGAGCAGTTCTTC